Reported below is one T cell receptor (beta chain). The antigen is not known. The PCR used 60 Vbeta and 13 Jbeta primers. Sequencing used immunoSEQ multiplex PCR; TCRdb keeps in-frame clones, though not all of them. The data show some 120,000 clones, around four fifths seen once. The data stem from a study of cytomegalovirus exposure and HLA in healthy donors. Overall study: When 398 donors were genotyped, approximately 81% of them were found to fall in the Caucasian-associated ancestry cluster.

Findings and limits, study-wide: When a later analysis compared HLA-associated TCR beta chains with equally common others, the HLA-associated chains turned out to be more clonally expanded and to have lower generation probabilities.

The sample taken for sequencing was PBMCs. This receptor was obtained from a human donor in good health.

The DNA for the CDR3 is TGTGCCAGCAGTTTGGGGGGGCACGGTCAGCCCCAGCATTTT. It encodes CASSLGGHGQPQHF. The rearrangement links TRBV28 to TRBJ1-5; the D gene is possibly TRBD1 (6 bases). Trimming shortened V by 3 bases and J by 6 bases, and 12 bases separated the two germline ends. The length of the CDR3 is 14 residues. Germline V lookup: CDR1 MDHEN, CDR2 SYDVKM.